The 28 T cell receptor beta chains presented below share a single source sample, sequenced in a study of metastatic and nonmetastatic thyroid tumors. No patient had received any treatment before thyroid surgery. MiXCR reprocessed the PCR reads for TCRdb. Here the sample spans just over 8,000 clones, approximately 23% being singletons. Sequenced input: tumor tissue. The receptors derive from a female donor with papillary thyroid cancer or a benign thyroid nodule (not recorded which). Some clones in this sample may be carry-over from other donors' samples.

V gene TRBV9 combines with J gene TRBJ1-3; tentative D call: TRBD1 (5 bases). The CDR3 spans 16 residues. V lost 4 bases and J 2 bases, leaving 16 bases between the germline ends. The germline V gene encodes CDR1 SGDLS and CDR2 YYNGEE. For the CDR3, the DNA is TGTGCCAGCAGCAGGGGCCAGGACCCGCCTGGAAACACCATATATTTT. Translating it yields CASSRGQDPPGNTIYF. The full variable domain, with the rest looked up from reference TRBV9 and TRBJ1-3, is DSGVTQTPKHLITATGQRVTLRCSPRSGDLSVYWYQQSLDQGLQFLIQYYNGEERAKGNILERFSAQQFPDLHSELNLSSLELGDSALYFCASSRGQDPPGNTIYFGEGSWLTVV.

The chain carries TRBV6-4 and TRBJ2-1; 7 bases fit TRBD2. CDR1 is MRHNA, CDR2 SNTAGT, per germline. The CDR3 covers 15 residues. With V trimmed by 6 bases and J by 10 bases, 15 bases remained unmatched. The CDR3 here is CASSEGLGPWSEQFF. The CDR3 DNA follows: TGTGCCAGCAGCGAAGGACTAGGTCCTTGGTCGGAGCAGTTCTTC.

By sample share, this clone is medium-sized. V usage is TRBV6-2 or TRBV6-3 and J usage is TRBJ1-5; TRBD1 might be the D (6 bases). Germline CDR1 reads MNHEY; CDR2 reads SVGEGT. The CDR3 loop spans 14 amino acids. The V and J ends lost 6 bases and 7 bases respectively, with 16 bases between them. The CDR3 loop is CASRKTGVEQPQHF. CDR3 bases: TGTGCCAGCAGGAAGACAGGTGTGGAACAGCCCCAGCATTTT.

The rearrangement links TRBV7-2 to TRBJ2-1; D is unclear. The V and J ends lost 4 bases and 7 bases respectively, with 11 bases between them. This CDR3 has 13 amino acids. The germline gives CDR1 SGHTA, CDR2 FQGNSA. In DNA form, the CDR3 reads TGTGCCAGCAGCTCCGGACCCTGGAATGAGCAGTTCTTC. Translation gives CASSSGPWNEQFF.

The chain carries TRBV11-2 and TRBJ1-1; perhaps TRBD1 as D (5 bases). The CDR3 totals 14 residues. V lost 0 bases and J lost 8, with 13 bases in between. Germline V lookup: CDR1 SGHAT, CDR2 FQNNGV. The CDR3 region is CASSLEHRTSEAFF. The CDR3, as DNA: TGTGCCAGCAGCTTAGAGCATAGGACAAGCGAAGCTTTCTTT.

This clone qualifies as medium-sized. The chain employs TRBV2 and TRBJ1-6; no clear D. The germline V and J ends were trimmed by 4 bases and 13 bases, with 20 bases remaining between them. The CDR3 has 15 residues. Germline CDR1 is SNHLY and CDR2 is FYNNEI. The CDR3 DNA reads as TGTGCCAGCAGTGGGGGTGAAAAGCATATGTCGCCCCTCCACTTT. This gives the protein CASSGGEKHMSPLHF.

This clone was detected ten times or more. The V call is TRBV9, the J call TRBJ2-1, with 11 nucleotides matching TRBD2. CDR3 size: 15 residues. V lost 0 bases, J lost 6 bases, and 2 bases stayed unmatched. Looked up from germline, CDR1 is SGDLS and CDR2 is YYNGEE. The CDR3 here is CASSVAGTSGNEQFF. The CDR3 nucleotides are TGTGCCAGCAGCGTAGCCGGGACTAGCGGCAATGAGCAGTTCTTC.

This clone was detected many times. This may be a read error: a much more frequent sequence differs by one nucleotide. The chain recombines TRBV4-1 with TRBJ2-2; 10 nucleotides agree with TRBD2. The junction had 13 bases not matched to a gene; V was cut back by 8 bases and J by 4 bases. The CDR3 loop spans 17 amino acids. The germline V gene has CDR1 MGHRA and CDR2 YSYEKL. CDR3 bases: TGCGCCAGCGGCCCCCGGGGGGGACTAGCGATCACCGGGGAGCTGTTTTTT. It yields the protein CASGPRGGLAITGELFF.

This chain links TRBV6-1 with TRBJ1-1; a weak D match, TRBD1 (6 bases). V shed 2 bases and J shed 8 bases, with 12 bases lying between them. Germline V CDR1 and CDR2: MNHNS, SASEGT. The CDR3 length is 13 residues. CDR3 protein: CASSELWTEEAFF. The CDR3 DNA reads as TGTGCCAGCAGTGAATTGTGGACAGAAGAAGCTTTCTTT.

V is TRBV6-5 and J is TRBJ2-1, with D uncertain. The CDR3 has 17 residues. The V end lost 7 bases, the J end lost 3 bases, and 22 bases lay between the germline ends. The germline V gene has CDR1 MNHEY and CDR2 SVGAGI. The CDR3 region is CASNSKIGPLDYNEQFF. The CDR3 DNA follows: TGTGCCAGCAATTCGAAGATCGGACCCCTGGACTACAATGAGCAGTTCTTC.

The V and J genes are TRBV7-9 and TRBJ2-7, with TRBD1 identical over 7 bases. The trim removed 5 bases at V and 2 bases at J, leaving 9 bases unmatched. The length of the CDR3 is 15 residues. The germline V gene encodes CDR1 SEHNR and CDR2 FQNEAQ (reference sequence). CDR3 region: CASSPKGAPPYEQYF. The CDR3 DNA follows: TGTGCCAGCAGCCCAAAGGGGGCACCCCCCTACGAGCAGTACTTC.

This clone qualifies as medium-sized. This may arise from a read error, as a much more abundant clone is one base away. The chain carries TRBV10-3 and TRBJ1-2; D may be TRBD1 (5 bases). Per germline, CDR1 ENHRY and CDR2 SYGVKD. CDR3 length: 17 amino acids. Trimming left V 0 bases short and J 2 bases short, with 16 bases between. Written as DNA, the CDR3 is TGTGCCATCAGTGAGTCGATTCAGGGCCGTTCGAACTATGGCTACACCTTC. Translation: CAISESIQGRSNYGYTF.

This chain links TRBV10-2 with TRBJ2-7; D remains ambiguous. With 4 bases removed from V and 6 bases from J, the gap between germline ends came to 13 bases. This CDR3 spans 13 amino acids. Germline V gives CDR1 WSHSY, CDR2 SAAADI. The CDR3 sequence: CASSGAALGEQYF. In nucleotides, the CDR3 is TGCGCCAGCAGTGGGGCGGCTTTGGGCGAGCAGTACTTC.

V usage is TRBV5-1 and J usage is TRBJ1-1, with no clear D. With 0 bases removed from V and 3 bases from J, the gap between germline ends came to 9 bases. Germline-derived CDR1 and CDR2 are SGHRS and YFSETQ. This CDR3 is built from 14 residues. The DNA for the CDR3 is TGCGCCAGCAGCTTGGGGGGAATGTACACTGAAGCTTTCTTT. This codes for CASSLGGMYTEAFF.

This chain uses TRBV27 with TRBJ2-3; D gene uncertain. Germline V gene sequence: CDR1 MNHEY, CDR2 SMNVEV (reference sequence). CDR3 length: 14 amino acids. Trimming removed 2 bases at V and 3 bases at J, with 9 bases between. The CDR3 DNA reads as TGTGCCAGCAGTTTACCCCCCTCGACAGATACGCAGTATTTT. This gives the protein CASSLPPSTDTQYF.

By sample fraction, this clone is medium-sized. The chain combines TRBV6-1 with TRBJ1-2; D gene ambiguous. The V end lost 5 bases, the J end lost 1 base, and 14 bases lay between the germline ends. CDR3 length equals 15 residues. Germline V gives CDR1 MNHNS, CDR2 SASEGT. Here the CDR3 DNA reads TGTGCCAGCAGTTACAGCGCCATACGTAACTATGGCTACACCTTC. Residues: CASSYSAIRNYGYTF.

This clone was detected many times. The CDR3 DNA follows: TGTGCCAGCAGCTTCAGGGGTGGGGAGACCCAGTACTTC. Its translation: CASSFRGGETQYF. The chain links TRBV5-6 to TRBJ2-5, with D possibly TRBD1 on 6 matching bases. This CDR3 spans 13 amino acids. Trimming cost V 2 bases and J 5 bases, with 10 bases left between them. The germline CDR1 and CDR2 sequences are SGHDT and YYEEEE.

Many counts were recorded for this clone. This chain joins TRBV30 and TRBJ2-2; 10 bases align to TRBD2. This CDR3 region has 15 residues. The V gene end was trimmed by 3 bases and the J gene end by 7 bases; junction bases not matched to a gene: 8. Germline CDR1 and CDR2: GTSNPN and SVGIG (reference sequence). The CDR3 loop reads CAWSASGRLVGELFF. In DNA form, the CDR3 reads TGTGCCTGGAGCGCTAGCGGGAGATTGGTCGGGGAGCTGTTTTTT.

Comment on this clone: This is likely a read error, given that the CDR3 carries no conserved phenylalanine or tryptophan at its end. This chain links TRBV9 with TRBJ1-2, with D uncertain. Germline CDR1 SGDLS, CDR2 YYNGEE. The CDR3 extends over 15 amino acids. The V end was cut by 1 base, the J end by 5 bases, with 15 bases between. In DNA, the CDR3 is TGTGCCAGCAGCGTAAATTCGGCATCTCCGTATGGCTACACCTCC. Translating it yields CASSVNSASPYGYTS.

This clone is medium-sized (0.01 to 0.1%). The chain uses TRBV10-3 and TRBJ2-2; 14 nucleotides line up with TRBD2. The CDR3 is made up of 17 amino acids. The V segment lost 11 bases and the J segment 4 bases; nucleotides outside the gene matches: 12. Germline V gives CDR1 ENHRY, CDR2 SYGVKD. CDR3 coding DNA: TGTGCCGCTACTACGGGACTAGCGGGGGCGGGCACCGGGGAGCTGTTTTTT. It encodes CAATTGLAGAGTGELFF.

At least ten counts were recorded for this clone. The V gene is TRBV10-3, the J gene TRBJ2-7; D call uncertain. The CDR3 is made up of 11 amino acids. CDR1 and CDR2 (germline): ENHRY, SYGVKD. Deletions cut 7 bases from V and 0 bases from J, with 4 bases between. The DNA of the CDR3 is TGTGCCATCATGGACTCCTACGAGCAGTACTTC. Its protein product is CAIMDSYEQYF.

This sequence joins TRBV5-1 and TRBJ1-1; possibly TRBD1 for D (6 bases). The CDR3 is made up of 14 amino acids. Trimming stripped 0 bases from V and 5 bases from J, with 11 bases between. From germline, CDR1 is SGHRS and CDR2 YFSETQ. The CDR3: CASSLGKGGTEAFF. The CDR3 DNA sequence: TGCGCCAGCAGCTTGGGAAAAGGGGGAACTGAAGCTTTCTTT. The full variable domain, rest sourced from reference TRBV5-1 and TRBJ1-1, is KAGVTQTPRYLIKTRGQQVTLSCSPISGHRSVSWYQQTPGQGLQFLFEYFSETQRNKGNFPGRFSGRQFSNSRSEMNVSTLELGDSALYLCASSLGKGGTEAFFGQGTRLTVV.

This chain links TRBV6-5 with TRBJ1-6; D is possibly TRBD1 (5 bases). The CDR3 length is 15 residues. Germline CDR1 and CDR2: MNHEY and SVGAGI. Trimming cost V 0 bases and J 4 bases, with 7 bases left between them. The CDR3 sequence: CASSYSGPYNSPLHF. CDR3 bases: TGTGCCAGCAGTTACTCGGGACCGTATAATTCACCCCTCCACTTT.

Sample share makes this clone medium-sized. The rearrangement links TRBV6-1 to TRBJ2-1; 12 bases match TRBD2. Germline CDR1 is MNHNS and CDR2 is SASEGT. This CDR3 comprises 15 residues. Trimming cost V 6 bases and J 8 bases; bases outside gene matches: 8. The DNA of the CDR3 is TGTGCCAGCAGGCCAGGACTAGCGGGGAGGGATGAGCAGTTCTTC. Residues: CASRPGLAGRDEQFF.

This clone appeared a few times. The V gene is TRBV6-1, the J gene TRBJ2-7; 11 bases line up with TRBD2. With 6 bases clipped from V and 3 bases from J, the junction kept 10 bases outside the gene matches. The CDR3 extends over 16 amino acids. CDR1 is MNHNS and CDR2 is SASEGT in the germline V gene. The DNA for the CDR3 is TGTGCCAGCAGGAGACCGGGACTAGCGGACCTCTACGAGCAGTACTTC. It translates to CASRRPGLADLYEQYF.

The chain joins TRBV2 to TRBJ2-1, with D maybe TRBD1 (6 bases). V lost 6 bases, J lost 0 bases, and 12 bases lay in between. Germline V CDR1 and CDR2: SNHLY, FYNNEI. CDR3 length equals 15 residues. Here the CDR3 reads CASSAGVVSYNEQFF. CDR3 sequence (DNA): TGTGCCAGCAGCGCAGGGGTGGTCTCCTACAATGAGCAGTTCTTC.

This clone is labeled as medium-sized. The chain links TRBV28 to TRBJ1-1; 8 bases fit TRBD1. Trimming cost V 1 base and J 0 bases; bases outside gene matches: 7. Per germline, CDR1 MDHEN and CDR2 SYDVKM. There are 17 residues in the CDR3. This chain's CDR3 is CASSLYGQGRMNTEAFF. The DNA of the CDR3 is TGTGCCAGCAGTTTATATGGACAGGGACGGATGAACACTGAAGCTTTCTTT.

This clone showed up just a few times. This CDR3 is CATSREAAWSNTIYF. CDR3 nucleotides: TGTGCCACCAGCAGAGAAGCCGCCTGGAGTAACACCATATATTTT. The chain has TRBV15 and TRBJ1-3; no clear D gene. This CDR3 contains 15 residues. Trimming took off 0 bases at V and 7 bases at J, with 13 bases between the two ends. Germline V gene lookup returns CDR1 LNHNV and CDR2 YYDKDF (reference sequence).